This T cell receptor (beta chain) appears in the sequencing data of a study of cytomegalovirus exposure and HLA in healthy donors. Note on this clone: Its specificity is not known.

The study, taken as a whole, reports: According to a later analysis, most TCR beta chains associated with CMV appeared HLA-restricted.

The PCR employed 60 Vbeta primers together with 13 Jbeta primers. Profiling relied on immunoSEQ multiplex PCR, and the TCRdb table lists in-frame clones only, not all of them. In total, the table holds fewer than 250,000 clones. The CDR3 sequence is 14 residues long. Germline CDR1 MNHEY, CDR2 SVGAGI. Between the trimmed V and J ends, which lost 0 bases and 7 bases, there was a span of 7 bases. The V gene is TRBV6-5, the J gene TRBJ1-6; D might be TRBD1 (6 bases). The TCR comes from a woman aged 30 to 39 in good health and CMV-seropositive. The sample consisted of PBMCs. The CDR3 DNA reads TGTGCCAGCAGTTACTCGGGGACAAATTCACCCCTCCACTTT. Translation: CASSYSGTNSPLHF.